This section outlines one TCR beta chain sequence together with its context. This record belongs to a study of monozygotic twins with inflammatory bowel disease. The CDR3 has 17 amino acids. Germline CDR1 reads GTSNPN; CDR2 reads SVGIG (reference sequence). TCRdb reworked the 5' RACE reads into one entry per CDR3 protein, no DNA. The listing records roughly 330,000 distinct CDR3 sequences. The TCR comes from a human donor with ulcerative colitis or Crohn's disease, or a healthy co-twin of an affected twin (not recorded which). The chain uses TRBV30 and TRBJ2-7; TCRdb's D gene call, TRBD1, goes unchecked for lack of DNA. Input material: blood. CDR3 sequence reads: CAWSVLDRETVGYEQYF.